Shown below are 20 T cell receptor beta chains from a single sample sequenced in a study of T cell repertoires in cytomegalovirus infection. One entry per CDR3 protein, called by TCRdb with MiXCR from the reads. The data contain approximately 1,000,000 distinct CDR3 sequences, around 30% of them seen just once; the ten biggest clones take up around 15%. What these receptors recognize is not known. The input for sequencing was cultured CD8+ T cells from PBMCs, taken from culture after CMV antigen stimulation. The origin of the receptors is a human donor in good health (CMV status not recorded). Some clones in this sample may be carry-over from other donors' samples.

A few counts support this clonotype. V is TRBV4-2 and J is TRBJ1-1; D perhaps matches TRBD1 (5 bases). V dropped 0 bases and J dropped 0 bases, with 17 bases sitting between them. Per germline, CDR1 LGHNA and CDR2 YNFKEQ. CDR3 size: 18 residues. For the CDR3, the DNA is TGTGCCAGCAGCCAAGATGGGGGGGGGACGTGGGTGAACACTGAAGCTTTCTTT. It codes for CASSQDGGGTWVNTEAFF.

The J gene is TRBJ1-3, the V gene TRBV7-9, with a weak D call TRBD1 (5 bases). Between the trimmed V and J ends, which lost 5 bases and 2 bases, there was a span of 16 bases. The CDR3 runs to 16 residues. Germline CDR1 reads SEHNR; CDR2 reads FQNEAQ (reference sequence). In nucleotides, the CDR3 is TGTGCCAGCAGCGCCGGGACGTCAACCACTGGAAACACCATATATTTT. It translates to CASSAGTSTTGNTIYF. The full variable domain, rest sourced from reference TRBV7-9 and TRBJ1-3, is DTGVSQNPRHKITKRGQNVTFRCDPISEHNRLYWYRQTLGQGPEFLTYFQNEAQLEKSRLLSDRFSAERPKGSFSTLEIQRTEQGDSAMYLCASSAGTSTTGNTIYFGEGSWLTVV.

V and J are TRBV27 and TRBJ2-7; TRBD1 or TRBD2 may be the D gene (5 bases each). The CDR3 contains 16 residues. Germline CDR1 and CDR2: MNHEY and SMNVEV (reference sequence). V dropped 5 bases and J dropped 2 bases, with 19 bases sitting between them. CDR3 protein: CASSPSGPPFPYEQYF. CDR3 DNA: TGTGCCAGCAGTCCTTCGGGACCACCTTTCCCCTACGAGCAGTACTTC.

V is TRBV10-2 and J is TRBJ2-7; D call uncertain. Germline V gene sequence: CDR1 WSHSY, CDR2 SAAADI. This CDR3 comprises 13 residues. Trimming took 6 bases from V and 4 from J, leaving 13 bases between them. CDR3 sequence reads: CASRSESPYEQYF. The CDR3 DNA reads TGCGCCAGCAGATCGGAATCCCCTTACGAGCAGTACTTC.

At least ten counts were recorded for this clonotype. V gene TRBV7-9 combines with J gene TRBJ2-3; D remains ambiguous. Germline V gene data show CDR1 as SEHNR and CDR2 as FQNEAQ (reference sequence). V shed 5 bases and J shed 2 bases, with 5 bases lying between them. This CDR3 spans 12 amino acids. The CDR3 coding sequence is TGTGCCAGCAGCACCTACACAGATACGCAGTATTTT. The encoded protein is CASSTYTDTQYF. The whole variable domain, remainder taken from reference TRBV7-9 and TRBJ2-3, is DTGVSQNPRHKITKRGQNVTFRCDPISEHNRLYWYRQTLGQGPEFLTYFQNEAQLEKSRLLSDRFSAERPKGSFSTLEIQRTEQGDSAMYLCASSTYTDTQYFGPGTRLTVL.

The rearrangement links TRBV6-5 to TRBJ2-7; possibly TRBD1 or TRBD2 for D (5 bases each). The CDR3 has 14 residues. The germline gives CDR1 MNHEY, CDR2 SVGAGI. The V end lost 8 bases, the J end lost 0 bases, and 14 bases lay between the germline ends. The CDR3: CASGRAGSSYEQYF. The CDR3 DNA reads TGTGCCAGCGGAAGGGCAGGGAGCTCCTACGAGCAGTACTTC.

In this sample, this clonotype turned up a few times. The chain is built from TRBV7-2 and TRBJ1-6; no firm D call. Germline CDR1 and CDR2: SGHTA and FQGNSA. CDR3 length: 17 amino acids. The V gene lost 1 base and the J gene lost 5 bases, with 15 bases spanning the gap. For the CDR3, the DNA is TGTGCCAGCAGCTTAGGAGTTAGGCAACAAGATAATTCACCCCTCCACTTT. It is translated as CASSLGVRQQDNSPLHF. The whole variable domain, filled in from reference TRBV7-2 and TRBJ1-6, reads GAGVSQSPSNKVTEKGKDVELRCDPISGHTALYWYRQSLGQGLEFLIYFQGNSAPDKSGLPSDRFSAERTGGSVSTLTIQRTQQEDSAVYLCASSLGVRQQDNSPLHFGNGTRLTVT.

This clonotype showed up just a few times. The chain employs TRBV7-8 and TRBJ2-3; TRBD1 aligns across 7 bases. V lost 5 bases and J lost 2; bases outside the gene matches: 16. This CDR3 is 18 amino acids long. Germline V gene data show CDR1 as SGHVS and CDR2 as FQNEAQ. CDR3 sequence (DNA): TGTGCCAGCAGCATAAACCCGACAGGGCCCGACCCCACAGATACGCAGTATTTT. This codes for CASSINPTGPDPTDTQYF.

This clonotype was seen at least ten times. The gene calls are TRBV7-2 and TRBJ1-1; TRBD1 matches 10 bases. Germline CDR1 SGHTA, CDR2 FQGNSA. With 5 bases clipped from V and 3 bases from J, the junction kept 9 bases outside the gene matches. The CDR3 is 16 residues long. CDR3 sequence: CASSPGQGYRDTEAFF. For the CDR3, the DNA is TGTGCCAGCAGCCCGGGACAGGGGTACAGGGACACTGAAGCTTTCTTT.

This chain links TRBV4-2 with TRBJ1-1; 7 bases agree with TRBD1. J was trimmed by 0 bases and V by 3 bases; bases with no gene match: 4. The CDR3 consists of 15 residues. Germline CDR1 reads LGHNA; CDR2 reads YNFKEQ. This CDR3 is CASSQRTGMNTEAFF. The CDR3 DNA follows: TGTGCCAGCAGCCAGAGGACAGGAATGAACACTGAAGCTTTCTTT.

This clonotype was seen a few times. The V gene is TRBV25-1, the J gene TRBJ2-1, with 10 bases that match TRBD1. CDR1 is MGHDK and CDR2 is SYGVNS in the germline V gene. V gave up 3 bases and J gave up 4 bases; unmatched junction bases: 9. The CDR3 totals 17 residues. The DNA for the CDR3 is TGTGCCAGCAGTGAGGACTCGGGACAGGGGATTTACAATGAGCAGTTCTTC. This gives the protein CASSEDSGQGIYNEQFF.

This clonotype occurred a few times. The V and J genes are TRBV12-5 and TRBJ2-3; 12 positions agree with TRBD1. The germline CDR1 and CDR2 sequences are LGHNT and FRNRAP. This CDR3 has 15 residues. V lost 6 bases to trimming and J lost 6 bases; unmatched junction nucleotides: 7. In nucleotides, the CDR3 is TGTGCTAGTGGCCCCGGGACAGGGGGCTGGGATACGCAGTATTTT. Amino acids: CASGPGTGGWDTQYF.

At least ten counts were recorded for this clonotype. V usage is TRBV7-6 and J usage is TRBJ2-1; 9 bases agree with TRBD2. The V and J ends lost 5 bases and 9 bases, in that order; junction bases with no gene match: 14. In germline, CDR1 is SGHVS, CDR2 FNYEAQ. This CDR3 region has 16 residues. CDR3 in DNA: TGTGCCAGCAGCCCGGCGTCCAGCGGGGGGCTGGGTGAGCAGTTCTTC. The encoded protein is CASSPASSGGLGEQFF.

This clonotype was recorded many times. V gene TRBV7-2 combines with J gene TRBJ2-1; 10 positions match TRBD2. Germline lookup yields CDR1 SGHTA and CDR2 FQGNSA. The V gene end was trimmed by 0 bases and the J gene end by 2 bases; junction bases not matched to a gene: 7. CDR3 size: 18 residues. The CDR3 bases are TGTGCCAGCAGCTTAGCGATAAGCGGGGGGGGTACCTACAATGAGCAGTTCTTC. It codes for CASSLAISGGGTYNEQFF. The complete variable domain, with remaining parts taken from reference TRBV7-2 and TRBJ2-1, reads GAGVSQSPSNKVTEKGKDVELRCDPISGHTALYWYRQSLGQGLEFLIYFQGNSAPDKSGLPSDRFSAERTGGSVSTLTIQRTQQEDSAVYLCASSLAISGGGTYNEQFFGPGTRLTVL.

This clonotype showed up just a few times. CDR3 nucleotide sequence: TGTGCCAGCAGTTTAGCTAGCGGGGGGGCCGAAGGCACAGATACGCAGTATTTT. It codes for CASSLASGGAEGTDTQYF. This chain connects TRBV28 to TRBJ2-3; 12 nucleotides align to TRBD2. Germline V gives CDR1 MDHEN, CDR2 SYDVKM. V lost 2 bases and J lost 1; bases outside the gene matches: 7. There are 18 residues in the CDR3. The complete variable domain, with remaining parts taken from reference TRBV28 and TRBJ2-3, reads DVKVTQSSRYLVKRTGEKVFLECVQDMDHENMFWYRQDPGLGLRLIYFSYDVKMKEKGDIPEGYSVSREKKERFSLILESASTNQTSMYLCASSLASGGAEGTDTQYFGPGTRLTVL.

This chain joins TRBV7-3 and TRBJ2-1, with 9 bases identical to TRBD1. The CDR3 is 14 amino acids. The V segment lost 5 bases and the J segment 6 bases; nucleotides outside the gene matches: 5. Germline CDR1 reads SGHTA; CDR2 reads FQGTGA. Here the CDR3 reads CASSPIQGANEQFF. For the CDR3, the DNA is TGTGCCAGCAGCCCAATACAGGGGGCCAATGAGCAGTTCTTC.

This rearrangement joins TRBV12-3 or TRBV12-4 to TRBJ2-5, with D possibly TRBD2 on 6 matching bases. The CDR3 covers 15 residues. Between the trimmed V and J ends, which lost 4 bases and 3 bases, there was a span of 15 bases. The CDR3, as DNA: TGTGCCAGCAGTTCGGCCCCGGCGGGAAAAGAGACCCAGTACTTC. Translation: CASSSAPAGKETQYF.

The chain links TRBV7-9 to TRBJ2-7; D is possibly TRBD1 (6 bases). Trimming cost V 5 bases and J 13 bases, with 21 bases left between them. The CDR3 sequence is 13 residues long. The V gene's germline CDR1 is SEHNR and CDR2 FQNEAQ (reference sequence). The CDR3, as DNA: TGTGCCAGCAGCAAGGAGTGGATGCAGGGGATTTACGTC. It codes for CASSKEWMQGIYV.

This clonotype was observed at least ten times. The V gene is TRBV7-2, the J gene TRBJ2-1; D is uncertain. Germline V gene data show CDR1 as SGHTA and CDR2 as FQGNSA. The V end lost 3 bases, the J end lost 5 bases, and 8 bases lay between the germline ends. The CDR3 contains 13 residues. The chain's CDR3 is CASSFSLNNEQFF. The CDR3 nucleotides are TGTGCCAGCAGCTTTTCGTTAAACAATGAGCAGTTCTTC.

The count of this clonotype is one. V and J are TRBV20-1 and TRBJ1-1, with D hard to call. V gave up 0 bases and J gave up 4 bases, with 18 bases separating them. This CDR3 has 16 amino acids. Germline V gives CDR1 DFQATT, CDR2 SNEGSKA (reference sequence). CDR3 nucleotide sequence: TGCAGTGCTAGAGATTGGAAGGGTTCCCTCCCCACTGAAGCTTTCTTT. Amino acid sequence: CSARDWKGSLPTEAFF.